The 6 T cell receptor beta chains below all came from one sample that was sequenced in a study of TIL therapy for anti-PD-1-resistant metastatic lung cancer. The time point here: pre-treatment sample, taken before nivolumab and TIL therapy. This was the immunoSEQ v3 assay. This table comes from immunoSEQ multiplex PCR, and its TCRdb copy is limited to in-frame clones, with some not included. The sample consists of more than 45,000 clones, 70% to 75% of them appearing once. Material: blood, obtained at baseline. These receptors all stem from a person aged 25 to 80 with non-small cell lung cancer.

This chain joins TRBV15 and TRBJ1-2; TRBD1 matches 8 bases. The CDR3 has 14 amino acids. After removal of 5 bases from V and 1 base from J, the junction contained 3 bases not matched to a gene. Germline CDR1 LNHNV, CDR2 YYDKDF (reference sequence). The CDR3 reads CATSRDRSNYGYTF. The CDR3 region has the DNA TGTGCCACCAGCCGGGACAGGAGTAACTATGGCTACACCTTC.

The chain combines TRBV28 with TRBJ2-5, with D uncertain. Germline V CDR1 and CDR2: MDHEN, SYDVKM. V gave up 2 bases and J gave up 5 bases, with 15 bases separating them. The CDR3 totals 15 residues. The CDR3 sequence: CASSLDPTPGETQYF. In DNA, the CDR3 is TGTGCCAGCAGTTTAGATCCAACCCCGGGCGAGACCCAGTACTTC.

This chain connects TRBV4-3 to TRBJ2-2, with 7 bases lining up with TRBD1. V trimming: 4 bases; J trimming: 0 bases; junction bases outside the gene matches: 5. Per the germline V gene, CDR1 is LGHNA and CDR2 is YSLEER. This CDR3 is built from 16 residues. The DNA of the CDR3 is TGCGCCAGCAGCCCCCGGGACAGCACGAACACCGGGGAGCTGTTTTTT. Translation gives CASSPRDSTNTGELFF.

This clone turned up a few times. The sample holds other DNA sequences that translate to the same CDR3. The gene calls are TRBV18 and TRBJ2-7; TRBD1 aligns across 9 bases. This CDR3 spans 14 amino acids. Germline-derived CDR1 and CDR2 are KGHSH and LQKENI. The V and J ends lost 5 bases and 4 bases, in that order; junction bases with no gene match: 6. As DNA, the CDR3 is TGTGCCAGCTCAGTGGGACAGGGACTATACGAGCAGTACTTC. Amino acids: CASSVGQGLYEQYF.

The chain links TRBV27 to TRBJ2-5; 7 positions agree with TRBD2. The CDR3 extends over 12 amino acids. In germline, CDR1 is MNHEY, CDR2 SMNVEV (reference sequence). The trim removed 4 bases at V and 5 bases at J, leaving 1 base unmatched. This CDR3 reads CASSSGGETQYF. Here the CDR3 DNA reads TGTGCCAGCAGTTCCGGGGGGGAGACCCAGTACTTC.

The chain recombines TRBV5-5 with TRBJ2-1; D may be TRBD1 (5 bases). CDR1 is SGHKS and CDR2 is YYEKEE in the germline V gene (reference sequence). The CDR3 has 16 amino acids. Between the trimmed V and J ends, which lost 0 bases and 4 bases, there was a span of 14 bases. CDR3 DNA sequence: TGTGCCAGCAGCTTGGCCACGGAAGGGGTGTACAATGAGCAGTTCTTC. Residues: CASSLATEGVYNEQFF. Using reference TRBV5-5 and TRBJ2-1 for the parts outside the CDR3, the full variable domain is DAGVTQSPTHLIKTRGQQVTLRCSPISGHKSVSWYQQVLGQGPQFIFQYYEKEERGRGNFPDRFSARQFPNYSSELNVNALLLGDSALYLCASSLATEGVYNEQFFGPGTRLTVL.